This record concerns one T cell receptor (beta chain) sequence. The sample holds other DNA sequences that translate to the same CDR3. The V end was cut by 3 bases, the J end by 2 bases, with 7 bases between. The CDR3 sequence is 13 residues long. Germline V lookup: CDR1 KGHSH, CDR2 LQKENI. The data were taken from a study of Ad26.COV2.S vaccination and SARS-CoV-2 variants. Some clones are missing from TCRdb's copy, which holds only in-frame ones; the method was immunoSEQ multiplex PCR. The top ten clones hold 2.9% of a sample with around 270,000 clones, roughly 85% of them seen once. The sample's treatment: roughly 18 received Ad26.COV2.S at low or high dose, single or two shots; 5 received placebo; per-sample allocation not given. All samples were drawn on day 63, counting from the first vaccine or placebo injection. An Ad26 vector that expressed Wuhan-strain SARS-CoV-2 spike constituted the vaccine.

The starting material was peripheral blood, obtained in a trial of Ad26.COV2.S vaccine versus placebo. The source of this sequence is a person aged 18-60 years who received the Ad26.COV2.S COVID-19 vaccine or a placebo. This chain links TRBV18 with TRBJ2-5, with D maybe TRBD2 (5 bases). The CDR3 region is CASSPGVQETQYF. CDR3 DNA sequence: TGTGCCAGCTCACCGGGAGTTCAAGAGACCCAGTACTTC.